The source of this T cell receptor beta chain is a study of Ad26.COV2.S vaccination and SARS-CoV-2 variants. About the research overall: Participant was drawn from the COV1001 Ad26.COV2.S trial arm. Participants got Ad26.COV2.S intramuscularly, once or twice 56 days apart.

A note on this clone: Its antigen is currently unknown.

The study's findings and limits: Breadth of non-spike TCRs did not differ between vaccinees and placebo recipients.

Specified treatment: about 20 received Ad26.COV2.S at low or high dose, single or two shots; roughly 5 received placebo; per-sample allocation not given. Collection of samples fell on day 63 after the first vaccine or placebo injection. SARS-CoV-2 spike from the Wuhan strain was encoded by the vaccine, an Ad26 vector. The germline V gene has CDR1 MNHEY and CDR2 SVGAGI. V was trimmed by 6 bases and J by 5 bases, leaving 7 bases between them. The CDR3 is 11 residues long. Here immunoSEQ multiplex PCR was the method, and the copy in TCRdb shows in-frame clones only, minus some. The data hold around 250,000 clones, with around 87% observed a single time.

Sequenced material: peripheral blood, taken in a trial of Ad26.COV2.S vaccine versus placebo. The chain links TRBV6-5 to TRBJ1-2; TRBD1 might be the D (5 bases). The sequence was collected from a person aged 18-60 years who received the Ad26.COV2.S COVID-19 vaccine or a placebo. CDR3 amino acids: CASREGYGYTF. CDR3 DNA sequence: TGTGCCAGCAGAGAGGGGTATGGCTACACCTTC.